Shown below are 7 T cell receptor beta chains from a single sample sequenced in a study of cytomegalovirus exposure and HLA in healthy donors. The PCR used 60 Vbeta and 13 Jbeta primers. Profiling relied on immunoSEQ multiplex PCR, and the TCRdb table lists in-frame clones only, not all of them. There are more than 110,000 clones in the sample; about three quarters occur only once, and more than 3% lies in the top ten. The sequenced sample was PBMCs. All receptors come from a man between 18 and 29 years old in good health and CMV-seronegative.

The chain couples TRBV27 to TRBJ2-7, with 9 bases identical to TRBD1. Per the germline V gene, CDR1 is MNHEY and CDR2 is SMNVEV (reference sequence). J lost 2 bases, V lost 4 bases, and 6 bases had no gene match. The CDR3 has 15 amino acids. The CDR3 DNA reads as TGTGCCAGCAGTTGGGGACAGGGTATAGCCTACGAGCAGTACTTC. Translated: CASSWGQGIAYEQYF.

This clone occurred once. The chain is built from TRBV29-1 and TRBJ1-2; no firm D call. Germline CDR1 is SQVTM and CDR2 is ANQGSEA. CDR3 size: 15 residues. V gave up 4 bases and J gave up 3 bases, with 18 bases separating them. CDR3 protein: CSVVPHGGRDYGYTF. The CDR3 bases are TGCAGCGTTGTCCCCCATGGCGGTAGAGACTATGGCTACACCTTC.

The chain employs TRBV11-3 and TRBJ2-1; D gene ambiguous. Trimming removed 1 base at V and 8 bases at J, with 15 bases between. Germline V lookup: CDR1 SGHNT, CDR2 YENEEA. The CDR3 spans 15 residues. In DNA, the CDR3 is TGTGCCAGCAGCTTAGGTTTGAGCCTGGGCGATGAGCAGTTCTTC. Protein: CASSLGLSLGDEQFF. The whole variable domain, remainder taken from reference TRBV11-3 and TRBJ2-1, is EAGVVQSPRYKIIEKKQPVAFWCNPISGHNTLYWYLQNLGQGPELLIRYENEEAVDDSQLPKDRFSAERLKGVDSTLKIQPAELGDSAVYLCASSLGLSLGDEQFFGPGTRLTVL.

The chain combines TRBV5-4 with TRBJ2-5; 9 nucleotides agree with TRBD2. The germline gives CDR1 SGHNT, CDR2 YYREEE (reference sequence). The J segment lost 8 bases and the V segment lost 3 bases, leaving 8 bases of the junction unmatched. CDR3 length: 14 residues. The CDR3 coding sequence is TGTGCCAGCAGCTCCGGGACTAGCTGGACAACCCAGTACTTC. Protein sequence: CASSSGTSWTTQYF.

This clone came up a few times. This chain links TRBV5-6 with TRBJ1-5; D possibly corresponds to TRBD1 (6 bases). Germline V gene lookup returns CDR1 SGHDT and CDR2 YYEEEE. The CDR3 is 15 amino acids. V lost 3 bases, J lost 5 bases, and 15 bases lay in between. This chain's CDR3 is CASSSTGRADQPQHF. The CDR3 DNA sequence: TGTGCCAGCAGCTCAACAGGGCGGGCGGATCAGCCCCAGCATTTT.

The chain uses TRBV7-2 and TRBJ2-3; D may be TRBD2 (5 bases). Germline CDR1 and CDR2: SGHTA and FQGNSA. The CDR3 covers 13 residues. The germline V and J ends were trimmed by 5 bases and 9 bases, with 15 bases remaining between them. Here the CDR3 reads CASSPLGRGTQYF. In nucleotides, the CDR3 is TGTGCCAGCAGCCCCCTCGGCCGCGGGACGCAGTATTTT.

Notes on this clone: At one of its ends the junction is not consistent with the germline gene, which may arise from a read error. The chain uses TRBV30 and TRBJ2-2, with D maybe TRBD2 (6 bases). The CDR3 totals 16 residues. CDR1 GTSNPN and CDR2 SVGIG come from the germline V gene (reference sequence). The DNA for the CDR3 is TGTGCCTGGAATCGATTGGCGGGGTCCGCCACCAGGGAGCTGTTTTTT. Its translation: CAWNRLAGSATRELFF. The variable domain in full, with the rest retrieved from reference TRBV30 and TRBJ2-2, is SQTIHQWPATLVQPVGSPLSLECTVEGTSNPNLYWYRQAAGRGLQLLFYSVGIGQISSEVPQNLSASRPQDRQFILSSKKLLLSDSGFYLCAWNRLAGSATRELFFGEGSRLTVL.